The T cell receptor beta chain under discussion was sequenced for a study of CDR3 diversity in severe acne. This clonotype occurred once. At one end, the junction sequence differs from germline, possibly due to a read error. The CDR3 spans 18 residues. CDR1 and CDR2 from the germline V gene are SGHAT and FQDESV (reference sequence). TCRdb itself ran the PCR reads through MiXCR, one entry per CDR3 protein. Among more than 85,000 distinct CDR3 sequences listed, about half were seen once. The sequence was collected from a male donor with acne. This chain links TRBV11-1 with TRBJ1-1; no clear D. Sequenced sample: blood. CDR3 bases: TGTGCCAGCAGCTCCCCTGATCAGGACCTCCGACGAAGCACTGAAGCTCTCTTT. This sequence encodes CASSSPDQDLRRSTEALF.